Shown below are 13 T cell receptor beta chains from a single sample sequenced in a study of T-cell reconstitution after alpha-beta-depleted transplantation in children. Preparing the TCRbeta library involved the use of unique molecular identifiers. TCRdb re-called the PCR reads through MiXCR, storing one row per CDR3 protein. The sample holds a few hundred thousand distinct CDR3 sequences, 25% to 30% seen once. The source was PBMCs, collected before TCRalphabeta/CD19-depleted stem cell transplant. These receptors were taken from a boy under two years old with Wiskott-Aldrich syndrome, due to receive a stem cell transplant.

The CDR3 sequence is CASSLALHPTGAGELFF. The CDR3 DNA reads TGTGCCAGCAGCTTAGCCCTACATCCGACAGGAGCCGGGGAGCTGTTTTTT. The chain uses TRBV7-2 and TRBJ2-2; D may be TRBD1 (6 bases). V lost 0 bases and J lost 6, with 17 bases in between. Germline V lookup: CDR1 SGHTA, CDR2 FQGNSA. This CDR3 has 17 amino acids.

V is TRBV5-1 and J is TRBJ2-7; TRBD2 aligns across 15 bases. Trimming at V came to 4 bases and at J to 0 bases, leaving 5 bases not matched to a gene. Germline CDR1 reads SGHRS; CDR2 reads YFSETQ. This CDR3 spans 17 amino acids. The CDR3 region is CASSPGLAGGVSYEQYF. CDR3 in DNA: TGCGCCAGCAGCCCGGGACTAGCGGGAGGAGTCTCCTACGAGCAGTACTTC.

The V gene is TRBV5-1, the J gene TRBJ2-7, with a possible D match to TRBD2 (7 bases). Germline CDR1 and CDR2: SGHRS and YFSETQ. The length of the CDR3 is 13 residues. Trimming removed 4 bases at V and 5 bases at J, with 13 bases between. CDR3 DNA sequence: TGCGCCAGCAGCCCTTCGGGGGGCCACGAGCAGTACTTC. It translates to CASSPSGGHEQYF. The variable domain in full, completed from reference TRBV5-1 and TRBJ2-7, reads KAGVTQTPRYLIKTRGQQVTLSCSPISGHRSVSWYQQTPGQGLQFLFEYFSETQRNKGNFPGRFSGRQFSNSRSEMNVSTLELGDSALYLCASSPSGGHEQYFGPGTRLTVT.

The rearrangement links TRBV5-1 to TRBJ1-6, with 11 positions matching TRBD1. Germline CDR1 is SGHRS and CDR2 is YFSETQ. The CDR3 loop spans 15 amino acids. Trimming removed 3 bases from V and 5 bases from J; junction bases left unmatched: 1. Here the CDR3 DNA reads TGCGCCAGCAGCTGGGGACAGGGGGATAATTCACCCCTCCACTTT. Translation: CASSWGQGDNSPLHF.

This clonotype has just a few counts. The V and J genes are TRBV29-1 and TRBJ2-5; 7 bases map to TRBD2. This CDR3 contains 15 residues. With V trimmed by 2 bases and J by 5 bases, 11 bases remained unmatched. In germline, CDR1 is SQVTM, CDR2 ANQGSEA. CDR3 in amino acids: CSVESGAGRAETQYF. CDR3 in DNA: TGCAGCGTTGAAAGCGGGGCGGGCCGGGCCGAGACCCAGTACTTC.

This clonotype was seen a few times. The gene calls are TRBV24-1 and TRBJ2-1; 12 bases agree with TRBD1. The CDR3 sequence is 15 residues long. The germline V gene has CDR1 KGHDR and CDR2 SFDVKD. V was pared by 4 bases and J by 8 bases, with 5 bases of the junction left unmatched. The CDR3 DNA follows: TGTGCCACCAGTGACCCGGGACAGGGGGCGGATGAGCAGTTCTTC. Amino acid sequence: CATSDPGQGADEQFF.

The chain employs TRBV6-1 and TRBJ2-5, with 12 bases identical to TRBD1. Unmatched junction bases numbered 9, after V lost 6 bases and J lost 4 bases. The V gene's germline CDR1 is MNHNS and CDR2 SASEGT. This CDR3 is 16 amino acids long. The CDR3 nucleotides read TGTGCCAGCAGAGATCCGGGACAGGGGGCCGGAGAGACCCAGTACTTC. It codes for CASRDPGQGAGETQYF.

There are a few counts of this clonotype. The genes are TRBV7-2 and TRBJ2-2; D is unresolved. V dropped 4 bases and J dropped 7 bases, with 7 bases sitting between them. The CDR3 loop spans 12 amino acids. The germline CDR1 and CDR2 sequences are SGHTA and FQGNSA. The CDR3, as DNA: TGTGCCAGCAGCTCAGTTAACGGGGAGCTGTTTTTT. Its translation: CASSSVNGELFF.

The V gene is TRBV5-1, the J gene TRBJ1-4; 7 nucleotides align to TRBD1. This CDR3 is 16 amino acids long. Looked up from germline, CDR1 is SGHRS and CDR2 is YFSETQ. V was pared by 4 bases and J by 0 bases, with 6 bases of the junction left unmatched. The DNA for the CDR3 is TGCGCCAGCAGCCCTGGACAGGAAACAACTAATGAAAAACTGTTTTTT. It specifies CASSPGQETTNEKLFF.

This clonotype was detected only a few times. The CDR3 loop reads CASSTEGLSSYEQYF. The CDR3 DNA is TGCGCCAGCAGCACGGAGGGACTCAGCTCCTACGAGCAGTACTTC. The chain carries TRBV5-1 and TRBJ2-7, with D possibly being TRBD2 (6 bases). V was shortened by 4 bases and J by 0 bases, with 14 bases between the two germline ends. Germline CDR1 reads SGHRS; CDR2 reads YFSETQ. The CDR3 runs 15 residues.

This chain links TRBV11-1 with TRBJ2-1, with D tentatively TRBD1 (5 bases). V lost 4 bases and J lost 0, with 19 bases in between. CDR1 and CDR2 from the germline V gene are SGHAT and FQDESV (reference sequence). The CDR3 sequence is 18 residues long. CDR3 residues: CASSSNPTVLVSYNEQFF. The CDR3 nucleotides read TGTGCCAGCAGCTCTAATCCGACAGTCTTGGTCTCCTACAATGAGCAGTTCTTC.

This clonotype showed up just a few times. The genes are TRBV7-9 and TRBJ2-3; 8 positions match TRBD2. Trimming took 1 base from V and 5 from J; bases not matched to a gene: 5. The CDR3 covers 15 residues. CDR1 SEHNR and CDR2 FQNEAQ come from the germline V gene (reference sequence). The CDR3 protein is CASSLDPGGRDTQYF. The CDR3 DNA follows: TGTGCCAGCAGCTTAGACCCGGGAGGGCGAGATACGCAGTATTTT.

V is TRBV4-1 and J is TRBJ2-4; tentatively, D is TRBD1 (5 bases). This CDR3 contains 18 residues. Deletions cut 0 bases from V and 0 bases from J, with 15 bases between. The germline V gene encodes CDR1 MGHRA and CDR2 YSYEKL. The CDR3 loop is CASSQDGAGQLAKNIQYF. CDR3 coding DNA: TGCGCCAGCAGCCAAGATGGGGCAGGGCAACTAGCCAAAAACATTCAGTACTTC.